This T cell receptor beta chain was captured by sequencing in a study of shared clonotypes between healthy human individuals. For the study at large: Three CD4 naive, three CD4 memory, two CD8 naive and one CD8 memory plate were used per donor.

Assay: immunoSEQ multiplex PCR; the TCRdb copy retains only in-frame clones and omits some. Of hundreds of thousands of clones listed, approximately 74% are singletons. V was pared by 5 bases and J by 8 bases, with 16 bases between. The germline gives CDR1 SGHAT, CDR2 FQNNGV. The CDR3 is 14 residues long. This clone appeared a few times. The J gene is TRBJ2-1, the V gene TRBV11-2, with D tentatively TRBD1 (6 bases). This TCR was sampled from a woman younger than 45 in good health. Sequencing was carried out using memory CD4+ T cells sorted from blood. The sample's subset: CD45RA-negative fraction. CDR3 loop: CASSQRQARDEQFF. CDR3 in DNA: TGTGCCAGCAGCCAAAGACAGGCACGGGATGAGCAGTTCTTC.